These T cell receptor beta chains were read from a single sample in a study of molecular identifiers for immune sequencing clone quantification. Each CDR3 protein gets one entry after TCRdb re-called the PCR reads with MiXCR. The sample consists of approximately 500,000 distinct CDR3 sequences, 20% to 25% of them appearing once. Sequencing was carried out using naive CD8+ T cells from blood, with Jurkat cell RNA spiked in. The receptors derive from a human donor in good health. Some libraries in this study had Jurkat cell RNA spiked in. Both conserved end residues are part of each CDR3. The D gene is left open where the match is weak. Clone size is stated in some rows and not others, as once, few, many or a class when expanded.

abundance: many
v_gene: TRBV6-2/TRBV6-3
j_gene: TRBJ1-5
d_gene: NA
CDR3nt: TGTGCCAGCAGTTTCCAGGGCGGGCAGCCCCAGCATTTT
CDR3aa: CASSFQGGQPQHF

abundance: NA
v_gene: TRBV9
j_gene: TRBJ1-1
d_gene: NA
CDR3nt: TGTGCCATCAGCGCGACGGGGGGGTATAACACTGAAGCTTTCTTT
CDR3aa: CAISATGGYNTEAFF

abundance: many
v_gene: TRBV18
j_gene: TRBJ1-4
d_gene: TRBD1
CDR3nt: TGTGCCAGCTCACCACCGGACAGGGGGCTTAATGAAAAACTGTTTTTT
CDR3aa: CASSPPDRGLNEKLFF

abundance: NA
v_gene: TRBV19
j_gene: TRBJ2-7
d_gene: NA
CDR3nt: TGTGCCAGTAGTTTTGGACAGCCTCACGAGGAGCGGTACTTC
CDR3aa: CASSFGQPHEERYF

abundance: few
v_gene: TRBV27
j_gene: TRBJ2-7
d_gene: TRBD1
CDR3nt: TGTGCCAGCAGTTTTGGGGACAGCAGGGAGCAGTACTTC
CDR3aa: CASSFGDSREQYF

abundance: NA
v_gene: TRBV6-5
j_gene: TRBJ2-5
d_gene: TRBD2
CDR3nt: TGTGCCAGCAGTTCCCCGCCAGCGGGGGAAGAGACCCAGTACTTC
CDR3aa: CASSSPPAGEETQYF

abundance: NA
v_gene: TRBV6-2/TRBV6-3
j_gene: TRBJ1-5
d_gene: NA
CDR3nt: TGTGCCAGCAGTTACTGGAGCTGGGGACGAAATCAGCCCCAGCATTTT
CDR3aa: CASSYWSWGRNQPQHF

abundance: NA
v_gene: TRBV4-1
j_gene: TRBJ1-2
d_gene: NA
CDR3nt: TGCGCCAGCAGCCAAGCCGAACTTGGCTATGGCTACACCTTC
CDR3aa: CASSQAELGYGYTF

abundance: few
v_gene: TRBV7-9
j_gene: TRBJ2-7
d_gene: NA
CDR3nt: TGTGCCAGCAGCTTAGAGGACATCGAGCAGTACTTC
CDR3aa: CASSLEDIEQYF

abundance: many
v_gene: TRBV7-6
j_gene: TRBJ1-4
d_gene: NA
CDR3nt: TGTGCCAGCAGCTTAGACCGAGACCATCGGGCTAATGAAAAACTGTTTTTT
CDR3aa: CASSLDRDHRANEKLFF

abundance: few
v_gene: TRBV28
j_gene: TRBJ2-2
d_gene: NA
CDR3nt: TGTGCCAGCAGACCTGGACGGTTCACCGGGGAGCTGTTTTTT
CDR3aa: CASRPGRFTGELFF

abundance: NA
v_gene: TRBV7-8
j_gene: TRBJ2-2
d_gene: NA
CDR3nt: TGTGCCAGCAGCTTAGTCACGATAGTCTATTCCACCGGGGAGCTGTTTTTT
CDR3aa: CASSLVTIVYSTGELFF

abundance: NA
v_gene: TRBV7-3
j_gene: TRBJ2-5
d_gene: NA
CDR3nt: TGTGCCAGCAGCTTAGACAGCGGGACAGGAGAGACCCAGTACTTC
CDR3aa: CASSLDSGTGETQYF

abundance: many
v_gene: TRBV5-4
j_gene: TRBJ1-1
d_gene: NA
CDR3nt: TGTGCCAGCAGCAGTCAGGGGCCTGAGAACACTGAAGCTTTCTTT
CDR3aa: CASSSQGPENTEAFF